The sequence of this TCR beta chain was determined in a study of human T cells and chemical hapten exposure. Study information: Among samples, TCR yields varied mainly because of small differences in pooled library volume.

CDR3 size: 15 residues. Unmatched junction bases numbered 8, after V lost 5 bases and J lost 2 bases. Germline CDR1 reads DFQATT; CDR2 reads SNEGSKA (reference sequence). Noted time point: patch test 2, 6 weeks after DPC sensitization. Described treatment: therapeutic diphenylcyclopropenone sensitization with weekly scalp DPC. TCRdb fed the RACE reads into MiXCR, producing one record per CDR3 protein. The profile shows approximately 120,000 distinct CDR3 sequences, more than 7% of them singletons. This clonotype was counted only a few times. The material sequenced was whole blood, taken in connection with sensitization to the hapten diphenylcyclopropenone (DPC). This chain uses TRBV20-1 with TRBJ2-3, with TRBD1 identical over 9 bases. The TCR originated in a woman aged 40-49 years with alopecia areata. Some clones in this sample may be carry-over from other donors' samples. CDR3: CSAQPGQGPTDTQYF. Written as DNA, the CDR3 is TGCAGTGCTCAACCGGGACAGGGACCCACAGATACGCAGTATTTT.